Below are 5 T cell receptor beta chains sequenced from a single sample in a study of Graves' ophthalmopathy and Graves' hyperthyroidism (dated by TCRdb to the late 2010s). Sequencing was carried out with an Illumina HiSeq 2000. TCR beta CDR3 regions were amplified from RNA transcripts for repertoire sequencing. HTBI primers and the Qiagen OneStep RT-PCR kit were used in a first-round RT-PCR, which was followed by a second-round multiplex PCR, size selection and purification. Through fastp at Q25 and MiXCR, TCRdb rebuilt clones from the public reads, retaining in-frame beta chains. Each CDR3 protein gets just one entry, which takes the most common genes and DNA from the rows behind it. This sample gives some 1.1 million distinct CDR3 sequences in total; 36% of them show up just once. The ten largest clones add up to 11% of the sample. Sequenced input: peripheral blood or thyroid tissue (not recorded which). These receptor sequences come from an adult man with Graves' hyperthyroidism.

Worth noting for this clonotype: One base away lies a much larger clone, so this may be a sequencing read error. This chain links TRBV11-2 with TRBJ2-7; tentative D call: TRBD1 (6 bases). The CDR3 has 13 amino acids. The V gene's germline CDR1 is SGHAT and CDR2 FQNNGV. The CDR3 sequence: CAGRESGAQGQYF. The DNA for the CDR3 is TGTGCCGGCAGAGAGTCAGGGGCACAGGGGCAGTACTTC.

This chain uses TRBV10-3 with TRBJ2-5; the D is unclear. CDR3 length equals 11 residues. From germline, CDR1 is ENHRY and CDR2 SYGVKD. The V and J ends lost 10 bases and 4 bases respectively, with 10 bases between them. This CDR3 reads CATAWGETQYF. The DNA of the CDR3 is TGTGCCACCGCCTGGGGAGAGACCCAGTACTTC.

The chain uses TRBV7-2 and TRBJ1-4, with D possibly being TRBD1 (6 bases). Looked up from germline, CDR1 is SGHTA and CDR2 is FQGNSA. V was pared by 3 bases and J by 5 bases, with 13 bases between. The CDR3 is 15 residues long. The CDR3 is CASSLSWTANEKLFF. CDR3 coding DNA: TGTGCCAGCAGCTTGTCCTGGACAGCAAATGAAAAACTGTTTTTT.

CDR3 DNA: TGCGCCAGCCTGGGACCGGACAGTCTTTTAAACTATGGCTACACCTTC. Translated: CASLGPDSLLNYGYTF. The V gene is TRBV10-1, the J gene TRBJ1-2, with D possibly matching TRBD1 (6 bases). Germline V CDR1 and CDR2: WNHNN, SYGVQD (reference sequence). This CDR3 is built from 16 residues. V shed 8 bases and J shed 2 bases, with 21 bases lying between them.

This clonotype has at least ten counts. J is TRBJ2-5 and V is TRBV6-1; D gene unclear. Germline CDR1 reads MNHNS; CDR2 reads SASEGT. This CDR3 is built from 13 residues. With 6 bases removed from V and 4 bases from J, the gap between germline ends came to 12 bases. This CDR3 reads CASSQIWGETQYF. The DNA of the CDR3 is TGTGCCAGCAGCCAGATCTGGGGAGAGACCCAGTACTTC.